Below, 9 T cell receptor beta chains from the same sample are listed, as sequenced in a study of blood T cell repertoires in COVID-19. Here immunoSEQ multiplex PCR was the method, and the copy in TCRdb shows in-frame clones only, minus some. This sample carries roughly 290,000 clones, around nine tenths of them seen once, and the ten largest clones take around 12%. Sequencing used peripheral blood. All receptors derive from a woman aged 55-70 years with acute or convalescent COVID-19.

This rearrangement joins TRBV7-3 to TRBJ2-1; 9 nucleotides align to TRBD1. Germline assignment: CDR1 SGHTA and CDR2 FQGTGA. This CDR3 spans 15 amino acids. The J segment lost 2 bases and the V segment lost 5 bases, leaving 4 bases of the junction unmatched. The CDR3 DNA follows: TGTGCCAGCAGCGCGGACAGGGGACCCTACAATGAGCAGTTCTTC. This codes for CASSADRGPYNEQFF.

The gene calls are TRBV3-1 (or the pseudogene TRBV3-2) and TRBJ1-5; the match to TRBD1 covers 8 bases. Per germline, CDR1 LGHDT and CDR2 YNNKEL (reference sequence). J was trimmed by 3 bases and V by 1 base; bases with no gene match: 2. The CDR3 extends over 15 amino acids. The CDR3 loop is CASSQATGANQPQHF. The DNA of the CDR3 is TGTGCCAGCAGCCAAGCGACAGGGGCCAATCAGCCCCAGCATTTT.

The rearrangement joins TRBV7-8 to TRBJ1-2; D remains unclear. Germline CDR1 is SGHVS and CDR2 is FQNEAQ. The CDR3 covers 16 residues. Trimming stripped 0 bases from V and 4 bases from J, with 15 bases between. CDR3 nucleotides: TGTGCCAGCAGCTTAGCTGGCGGATCCCACTCCTATGGCTACACCTTC. Protein sequence: CASSLAGGSHSYGYTF.

The rearrangement uses TRBV6-4 and TRBJ1-6; D is unclear. V was trimmed by 7 bases and J by 5 bases, leaving 18 bases between them. The CDR3 is 16 amino acids. From germline, CDR1 is MRHNA and CDR2 SNTAGT. The CDR3 is CASKGSPTYNNSPLHF. CDR3 coding DNA: TGTGCCAGCAAAGGGAGCCCTACCTATAATAATTCACCCCTCCACTTT.

The chain links TRBV7-2 to TRBJ2-7, with a possible D match to TRBD1 (6 bases). This CDR3 spans 15 amino acids. V gave up 5 bases and J gave up 4 bases, with 18 bases separating them. The germline V gene encodes CDR1 SGHTA and CDR2 FQGNSA. CDR3 coding DNA: TGTGCCAGCAGCCCCTCTGTTGGTAGGGGGTACGAGCAGTACTTC. Translated: CASSPSVGRGYEQYF.

This rearrangement joins TRBV18 to TRBJ2-5; the match to TRBD1 covers 7 bases. CDR3 length: 14 amino acids. From germline, CDR1 is KGHSH and CDR2 LQKENI. The junction had 8 bases not matched to a gene; V was cut back by 3 bases and J by 7 bases. The CDR3 here is CASSPAQGPGTQYF. CDR3 coding DNA: TGTGCCAGCTCACCGGCACAGGGGCCTGGGACCCAGTACTTC.

The chain employs TRBV6-2 or TRBV6-3 and TRBJ2-7, with 11 bases that match TRBD2. V gave up 0 bases and J gave up 2 bases; unmatched junction bases: 3. Germline V gives CDR1 MNHEY, CDR2 SVGEGT. The length of the CDR3 is 16 residues. The CDR3 sequence: CASSYSPGLAAYEQYF. Written as DNA, the CDR3 is TGTGCCAGCAGTTACTCACCGGGACTAGCGGCCTACGAGCAGTACTTC.

This CDR3 is CATSNHRDSSYEQYF. Written as DNA, the CDR3 is TGTGCCACCAGCAATCACAGGGATAGCTCCTACGAGCAGTACTTC. The chain carries TRBV15 and TRBJ2-7; D is possibly TRBD1 (6 bases). The CDR3 contains 15 residues. In germline, CDR1 is LNHNV, CDR2 YYDKDF (reference sequence). V lost 4 bases and J 0 bases, leaving 13 bases between the germline ends.

The CDR3 loop reads CASSKQGTRELFF. For the CDR3, the DNA is TGTGCCAGCAGCAAACAGGGTACCCGGGAGCTGTTTTTT. The V and J genes are TRBV6-6 and TRBJ2-2, with D possibly being TRBD1 (6 bases). The CDR3 length is 13 residues. V lost 6 bases to trimming and J lost 9 bases, with 14 bases between them. From germline, CDR1 is MNHNY and CDR2 SVGAGI (reference sequence).